A single T cell receptor (beta chain) is shown here with its context. This clone is a singleton in its sample. Its antigen specificity is not known. Per-nucleotide qualities are absent, and no much larger clonotype sits a single base away. These data are taken from a study of T cells in localized non-small cell lung cancer (dated by TCRdb to the early 2020s). About the investigation overall: T cell repertoires of more than 200 early-stage NSCLC patients were analyzed, with tumors being compared against uninvolved tumor-adjacent lungs. The cohort was made up of a few hundred treatment-naive NSCLC patients whose localized lung tumors had been resected. NSCLC patients had a mean age of approximately 70 years, and about 140 were male and more than 90 female. Study-wide findings and limitations: Because multi-region tumor sequencing was not performed, intratumor heterogeneity could not be ruled out. The highest T cell clonality was observed in uninvolved tumor-adjacent lung, where clonality exceeded that of tumor, suggesting that antigenic responses were more focused in uninvolved tumor-adjacent lung. Of the top 100 tumor clones, a median of roughly 60 were detected in paired uninvolved adjacent lung; under 35 were also among that lung's top 100. Since the design was exploratory, TCR variables were selected using unadjusted p-values with no false-discovery rate correction. Higher T cell density in blood was associated with longer overall survival, whereas higher clonality in adjacent lung was associated with shorter survival.

The immunoSEQ Assay was used to sequence TCR beta CDR3 regions from DNA. From the authors' description of their analysis: To compute T cell density, TCR beta template counts were normalized to usable DNA, which was estimated by amplifying housekeeping genes. Richness was estimated using the preseqR package, with extrapolation to 400,000 templates for PBMC samples and to 120,000 templates for tissue samples. Clonality was calculated as one minus Pielou's evenness. Tissue-enriched TCRs were identified through differential abundance testing performed on productive amino-acid clonotypes, with a minimum total count of 5 and an alpha of 0.1. The Jaccard Index and the Morisita Overlap Index were used to quantify repertoire overlap between compartments. TCR beta CDR3s were clustered by GLIPH together with public tetramer-defined viral CDR3s, and at least three viral sequences plus V-gene enrichment were required for viral motifs. TCRdb re-hosts the immuneACCESS table, in-frame sequences only. Its copies lack some clones; in the studies checked, an unresolved V gene accounts for under half of them, and the cause for the rest is not known. For V, J and clone size, that table is used; D and trimming come from the DNA. This sample has about 53,000 clones in its table, and roughly 84% of those were observed once. Of the sample, about a sixth falls within the top ten clones.

At the junction V is shortened by 5 bases and J by 0 bases, with 5 bases in between. Measured from the cysteine to the phenylalanine, the CDR3 is 13 residues long. CDR3 DNA is the only sequence kept; it has 39 bases, read in frame from the first base. For CDR1 and CDR2, the germline V gene (reference sequence) lists GTSNPN and SVGIG. At diagnosis, peripheral blood, uninvolved tumor-adjacent lung and tumor were collected and were preserved as a mix of fresh-frozen and FFPE material. For TCR repertoire profiling, the blood samples were analyzed as peripheral blood mononuclear cells. The origin of this receptor is a man aged 40 to 69 with stage III lung adenocarcinoma. The material was peripheral blood mononuclear cells, obtained before any cancer treatment. The rearrangement combines TRBV30 with TRBJ2-6; too little of a D gene remains to name it. The DNA sequence is given as TGTGCCTGGCAAAGCTCTGGGGCCAACGTCCTGACTTTC. Translation gives CAWQSSGANVLTF.